This T cell receptor beta chain was sequenced in a study of T cells expressing NK-cell markers. Study overall: TCR beta repertoires came from sorted CD3+CD56+NKG2C+, CD3+CD56+NKG2C- and CD3+CD56-NKG2C+ T cells.

TCRdb re-called the 5' RACE reads and shows each CDR3 protein once, DNA omitted. The sample's table shows around 140,000 distinct CDR3 sequences. The receptor was isolated from a man aged 18 to 35 in good health. What was sequenced was blood T cells: a sorted CD56 or NKG2C T cell subset, CD4+ or CD8+ T cells, or bulk PBMC T cells (not recorded which).

The CDR3 loop reads CAWSQLADNPPSYNEQFF. The chain employs TRBV30 and TRBJ2-1; TCRdb picks TRBD2, but there is no DNA to check that call. This CDR3 spans 18 amino acids. Germline CDR1 reads GTSNPN; CDR2 reads SVGIG (reference sequence).